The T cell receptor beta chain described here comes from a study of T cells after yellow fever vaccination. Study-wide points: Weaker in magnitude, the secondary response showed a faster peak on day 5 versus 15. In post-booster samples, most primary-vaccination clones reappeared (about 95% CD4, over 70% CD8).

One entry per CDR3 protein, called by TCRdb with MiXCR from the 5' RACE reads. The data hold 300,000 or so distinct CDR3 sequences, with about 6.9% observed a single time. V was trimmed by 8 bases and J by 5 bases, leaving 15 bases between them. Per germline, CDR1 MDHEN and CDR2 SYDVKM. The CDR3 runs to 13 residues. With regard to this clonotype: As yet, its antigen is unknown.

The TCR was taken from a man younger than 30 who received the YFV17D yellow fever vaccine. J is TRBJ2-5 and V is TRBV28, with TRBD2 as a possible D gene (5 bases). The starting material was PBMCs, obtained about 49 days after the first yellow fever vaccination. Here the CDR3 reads CASLIRGAETQYF. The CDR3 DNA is TGTGCCAGCCTTATTCGGGGTGCCGAGACCCAGTACTTC.